The next 15 T cell receptor beta chains were all read from a single sample in a study of spatial heterogeneity in lung cancer. This sample's time point: sample taken at primary tumor resection. Researchers sequenced whole RNA taken from tumor, nontumor lung or frozen PBMC without sorting. TCRdb processed the 5' RACE reads anew with MiXCR; each CDR3 protein has one entry. The data show 82,000 or so distinct CDR3 sequences, 10% to 15% seen once. Sequencing used PBMCs, obtained at surgery. These receptor sequences come from a male donor with early-stage non-small cell lung cancer.

This clonotype was picked up a small number of times. The chain is built from TRBV29-1 and TRBJ2-1; 8 bases align to TRBD1. CDR3 length equals 13 residues. Germline trimming cut 5 bases from V and 6 bases from J; bases unmatched to any gene: 6. CDR1 and CDR2 from the germline V gene are SQVTM and ANQGSEA. DNA for the CDR3: TGCAGCGTTTCAGTGACAGGGGTCAATGAGCAGTTCTTC. This translates into CSVSVTGVNEQFF.

The chain links TRBV5-1 to TRBJ2-7; D might be TRBD2 (6 bases). The CDR3 has 12 residues. The V end was cut by 0 bases, the J end by 7 bases, with 8 bases between. Germline CDR1 is SGHRS and CDR2 is YFSETQ. CDR3 loop: CASSLGAGEQYF. The CDR3 bases are TGCGCCAGCAGCTTGGGGGCGGGAGAGCAGTACTTC.

This clonotype appeared a few times. The chain is built from TRBV12-3 or TRBV12-4 and TRBJ2-5; 11 bases line up with TRBD2. Losses at the gene ends were 3 bases for V and 5 bases for J; bases not matched to a gene: 5. The CDR3 consists of 15 residues. CDR3 residues: CASSFPSGGMETQYF. The CDR3, as DNA: TGTGCCAGCAGTTTTCCTAGCGGGGGGATGGAGACCCAGTACTTC.

The rearrangement links TRBV24-1 to TRBJ2-3; 11 positions match TRBD2. CDR3 length: 15 amino acids. The junction had 3 bases not matched to a gene; V was cut back by 5 bases and J by 3 bases. Germline CDR1 reads KGHDR; CDR2 reads SFDVKD. In DNA form, the CDR3 reads TGTGCCACCAGTGGAATAGCGGGAGGGACAGATACGCAGTATTTT. Translated, it gives CATSGIAGGTDTQYF.

This clonotype was recorded at least ten times. V usage is TRBV6-6 and J usage is TRBJ1-5; TRBD1 matches at 10 bases. CDR1 and CDR2 from the germline V gene are MNHNY and SVGAGI (reference sequence). V lost 4 bases and J lost 1; bases outside the gene matches: 4. The CDR3 is made up of 16 amino acids. The CDR3 DNA reads as TGTGCCAGCAGTTTGACAGGGGGCGGCAGCAATCAGCCCCAGCATTTT. Amino acid sequence: CASSLTGGGSNQPQHF.

This clonotype has at least ten counts. This chain links TRBV24-1 with TRBJ2-3, with D possibly called TRBD1 or TRBD2 (5 bases each). Germline-derived CDR1 and CDR2 are KGHDR and SFDVKD. The CDR3 length is 16 residues. V was trimmed by 3 bases and J by 4 bases, leaving 16 bases between them. The CDR3 sequence is CATSDRDRPDPDTQYF. DNA for the CDR3: TGTGCCACCAGTGATCGGGACCGCCCGGACCCAGATACGCAGTATTTT.

This clonotype was counted many times. The CDR3 sequence is CSARLGHNQPQHF. CDR3 DNA: TGCAGTGCTAGGCTGGGTCATAATCAGCCCCAGCATTTT. V and J are TRBV20-1 and TRBJ1-5; unclear D gene. Trimming stripped 3 bases from V and 4 bases from J, with 10 bases between. Germline CDR1 reads DFQATT; CDR2 reads SNEGSKA (reference sequence). This CDR3 has 13 amino acids.

This clonotype was seen only a few times. The chain carries TRBV12-5 and TRBJ1-1; D is perhaps TRBD1 (6 bases). Germline assignment: CDR1 LGHNT and CDR2 FRNRAP. The CDR3 has 14 residues. V lost 6 bases and J 3 bases, leaving 14 bases between the germline ends. The CDR3 loop reads CASGPGGGYTEAFF. In nucleotides, the CDR3 is TGTGCTAGTGGACCCGGCGGGGGCTACACTGAAGCTTTCTTT.

This clonotype was detected a few times. The gene calls are TRBV12-3 or TRBV12-4 and TRBJ1-1, with 9 bases identical to TRBD1. Trimming took 6 bases from V and 7 from J; bases not matched to a gene: 3. The length of the CDR3 is 12 residues. CDR3 nucleotide sequence: TGTGCCAGCAGGGGACAGGGCAGTGAAGCTTTCTTT. Residues: CASRGQGSEAFF.

This clonotype occurred a few times. For the CDR3, the DNA is TGCAGCGTACGGGACAGGGCAACAGATACGCAGTATTTT. Residues: CSVRDRATDTQYF. The chain combines TRBV29-1 with TRBJ2-3; 9 bases agree with TRBD1. CDR1 and CDR2 from the germline V gene are SQVTM and ANQGSEA. This CDR3 has 13 amino acids. The V segment lost 6 bases and the J segment 3 bases; nucleotides outside the gene matches: 4.

About this clonotype: One base away lies a much larger clone, so this may be a sequencing read error. The V gene is TRBV12-3 or TRBV12-4, the J gene TRBJ2-3; 11 nucleotides agree with TRBD2. V shed 3 bases, J shed 15 bases, and the junction held 8 bases outside the gene matches. The CDR3 loop spans 13 amino acids. DNA of the CDR3: TGTGCCAGCAGTTTGCCGGGACTAGCGGTACATTATTTT. Its translation: CASSLPGLAVHYF.

V gene TRBV6-2 or TRBV6-3 combines with J gene TRBJ2-7; D not resolved. Trimming removed 6 bases from V and 0 bases from J, with 18 bases in between. Germline assignment: CDR1 MNHEY and CDR2 SVGEGT. This CDR3 spans 16 amino acids. The CDR3 nucleotides are TGTGCCAGCAGCCCGCGAGTGGGTGGTAACTCCTACGAGCAGTACTTC. It codes for CASSPRVGGNSYEQYF.

This clonotype occurred many times. This chain connects TRBV7-8 to TRBJ2-2; D is perhaps TRBD1 (5 bases). V was cut by 0 bases and J by 4 bases, with 6 bases left in between. The length of the CDR3 is 14 residues. Germline CDR1 is SGHVS and CDR2 is FQNEAQ. The DNA for the CDR3 is TGTGCCAGCAGCTTAGCAGGGGCCACCGGGGAGCTGTTTTTT. Protein: CASSLAGATGELFF.

This clonotype was recorded a few times. The J gene is TRBJ2-4, the V gene TRBV5-6; TRBD1 might be the D (6 bases). With 2 bases removed from V and 4 bases from J, the gap between germline ends came to 10 bases. The CDR3 length is 14 residues. The germline V gene has CDR1 SGHDT and CDR2 YYEEEE. CDR3 bases: TGTGCCAGCAGCTTTCCGGGACATAAAAACATTCAGTACTTC. Translation gives CASSFPGHKNIQYF.

The gene calls are TRBV11-2 and TRBJ1-2; TRBD1 agrees at 9 bases. Germline assignment: CDR1 SGHAT and CDR2 FQNNGV. CDR3 size: 14 residues. V lost 5 bases, J lost 7 bases, and 8 bases stayed unmatched. The CDR3 reads CASSPGTGITGYTF. The CDR3 bases are TGTGCCAGCAGCCCCGGGACAGGGATTACTGGCTACACCTTC.